The 13 T cell receptor beta chains listed next were all sequenced from one sample in a study of T-cell memory formation after mild COVID-19. TCRdb re-derived calls from the 5' RACE reads in MiXCR, one entry per CDR3 protein. The data hold about 150,000 distinct CDR3 sequences, with roughly a quarter observed a single time. The sample comprised PBMCs or a T cell subset sorted from them (not recorded which). Every receptor here comes from an adult woman who had mild COVID-19 (a few samples of this study predate the infection). Cell type and time point are not known.

The chain combines TRBV13 with TRBJ2-3; 8 bases agree with TRBD1. CDR3 length: 14 residues. The V and J ends lost 5 bases and 1 base, in that order; junction bases with no gene match: 2. CDR1 and CDR2 (germline): PRHDT, FYEKMQ (reference sequence). The CDR3: CASSAGQGTDTQYF. CDR3 bases: TGTGCCAGCAGCGCGGGACAGGGCACAGATACGCAGTATTTT. Supplemented by reference TRBV13 and TRBJ2-3, the full variable domain reads AAGVIQSPRHLIKEKRETATLKCYPIPRHDTVYWYQQGPGQDPQFLISFYEKMQSDKGSIPDRFSAQQFSDYHSELNMSSLELGDSALYFCASSAGQGTDTQYFGPGTRLTVL.

V is TRBV7-2 and J is TRBJ1-2; D possibly corresponds to TRBD1 (5 bases). The CDR3 has 12 residues. V gave up 8 bases and J gave up 6 bases, with 13 bases separating them. The germline V gene encodes CDR1 SGHTA and CDR2 FQGNSA. The CDR3 sequence: CASPGQSDGYTF. The CDR3 nucleotides are TGTGCCAGCCCGGGGCAGTCGGATGGCTACACCTTC.

The chain is built from TRBV5-5 and TRBJ2-7; 8 bases map to TRBD1. Looked up from germline, CDR1 is SGHKS and CDR2 is YYEKEE (reference sequence). This CDR3 contains 18 residues. The V gene end was trimmed by 4 bases and the J gene end by 4 bases; junction bases not matched to a gene: 19. CDR3 sequence: CASSEDGLNTGGWYEQYF. The CDR3 DNA is TGTGCCAGCAGCGAGGACGGCCTTAACACAGGGGGTTGGTACGAGCAGTACTTC.

This chain connects TRBV29-1 to TRBJ2-5; D not resolved. CDR3 length: 12 residues. Trimming took 0 bases from V and 5 from J, leaving 7 bases between them. The V gene's germline CDR1 is SQVTM and CDR2 ANQGSEA. In nucleotides, the CDR3 is TGCAGCGTTGAAGATCTAGGGGAGACCCAGTACTTC. Translating gives CSVEDLGETQYF. The variable domain in full, completed from reference TRBV29-1 and TRBJ2-5, reads SAVISQKPSRDICQRGTSLTIQCQVDSQVTMMFWYRQQPGQSLTLIATANQGSEATYESGFVIDKFPISRPNLTFSTLTVSNMSPEDSSIYLCSVEDLGETQYFGPGTRLLVL.

The CDR3 DNA reads as TGCGCCAGCAGCCAAGCCGAGCGGGGCTACAATGAGCAGTTCTTC. Residues: CASSQAERGYNEQFF. V is TRBV4-1 and J is TRBJ2-1; 7 nucleotides match TRBD2. The germline CDR1 and CDR2 sequences are MGHRA and YSYEKL. CDR3 size: 15 residues. V dropped 1 base and J dropped 3; count of bases not matched to a gene: 3.

This clonotype was picked up a small number of times. This chain connects TRBV15 to TRBJ2-2, with 8 bases fitting TRBD1. Germline V gene data show CDR1 as LNHNV and CDR2 as YYDKDF (reference sequence). The CDR3 extends over 15 amino acids. V lost 1 base to trimming and J lost 6 bases; unmatched junction nucleotides: 4. Here the CDR3 DNA reads TGTGCCACCAGCAGAGCTACAGGGGGACCCGGGGAGCTGTTTTTT. This translates into CATSRATGGPGELFF.

CDR3 sequence: CASSVGGSYEQYF. CDR3 coding DNA: TGTGCCAGCAGCGTAGGCGGTAGCTACGAGCAGTACTTC. This chain uses TRBV9 with TRBJ2-7; D is uncertain. Trimming removed 0 bases from V and 3 bases from J, with 7 bases in between. CDR1 is SGDLS, CDR2 YYNGEE, per germline. This CDR3 spans 13 amino acids.

This clonotype came up a few times. This chain uses TRBV12-3 or TRBV12-4 with TRBJ2-7; TRBD1 agrees at 7 bases. The CDR3 covers 13 residues. The trim removed 6 bases at V and 2 bases at J, leaving 4 bases unmatched. CDR3 DNA: TGTGCCAGCAGAGGACAGGACACCTACGAGCAGTACTTC. The encoded protein is CASRGQDTYEQYF.

This clonotype was counted a few times. V usage is TRBV11-2 and J usage is TRBJ2-1, with D possibly being TRBD1 (6 bases). The CDR3 spans 16 residues. The germline V gene encodes CDR1 SGHAT and CDR2 FQNNGV. V lost 0 bases and J lost 8, with 17 bases in between. CDR3 DNA sequence: TGTGCCAGCAGCTTAGATCTTACAGGGTCATGGGATGAGCAGTTCTTC. Protein sequence: CASSLDLTGSWDEQFF.

The chain's CDR3 is CASSFERTTNEKLFF. In DNA, the CDR3 is TGTGCCAGCAGCTTTGAGCGTACAACTAATGAAAAACTGTTTTTT. V and J are TRBV7-8 and TRBJ1-4; D is unresolved. The CDR3 has 15 amino acids. Germline V lookup: CDR1 SGHVS, CDR2 FQNEAQ. V was shortened by 3 bases and J by 0 bases, with 8 bases between the two germline ends.

The chain joins TRBV24-1 to TRBJ1-1; D perhaps matches TRBD1 (6 bases). Germline lookup yields CDR1 KGHDR and CDR2 SFDVKD. Deletions cut 4 bases from V and 4 bases from J, with 12 bases between. This CDR3 has 14 residues. The CDR3 loop reads CATSDGRGVTEAFF. In DNA form, the CDR3 reads TGTGCCACCAGTGACGGCAGGGGAGTCACTGAAGCTTTCTTT.

V usage is TRBV7-6 and J usage is TRBJ2-3; 8 nucleotides match TRBD2. V was pared by 3 bases and J by 4 bases, with 6 bases of the junction left unmatched. The germline CDR1 and CDR2 sequences are SGHVS and FNYEAQ. The CDR3 runs 15 residues. CDR3 in DNA: TGTGCCAGCAGCTTCGGGGGGGCCGGCTCAGATACGCAGTATTTT. Translation: CASSFGGAGSDTQYF.

This clonotype occurred a few times. V and J are TRBV4-3 and TRBJ2-7; D remains unclear. The germline V and J ends were trimmed by 4 bases and 7 bases, with 17 bases remaining between them. This CDR3 is built from 14 residues. Germline V gene sequence: CDR1 LGHNA, CDR2 YSLEER. The chain's CDR3 is CASSRYGPSGEQYF. Here the CDR3 DNA reads TGCGCCAGCAGCCGGTACGGCCCATCAGGAGAGCAGTACTTC.